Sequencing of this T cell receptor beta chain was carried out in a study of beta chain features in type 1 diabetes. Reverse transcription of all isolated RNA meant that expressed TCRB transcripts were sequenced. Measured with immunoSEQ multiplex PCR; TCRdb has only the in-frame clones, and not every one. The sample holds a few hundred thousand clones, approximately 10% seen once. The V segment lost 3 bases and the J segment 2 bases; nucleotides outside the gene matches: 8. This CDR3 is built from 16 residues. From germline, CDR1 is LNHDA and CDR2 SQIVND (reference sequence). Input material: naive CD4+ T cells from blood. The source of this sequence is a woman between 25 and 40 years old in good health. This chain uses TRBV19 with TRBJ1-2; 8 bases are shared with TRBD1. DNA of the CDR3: TGTGCCAGTAGTATTTACGGACAGGGAACAAACTATGGCTACACCTTC. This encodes CASSIYGQGTNYGYTF.